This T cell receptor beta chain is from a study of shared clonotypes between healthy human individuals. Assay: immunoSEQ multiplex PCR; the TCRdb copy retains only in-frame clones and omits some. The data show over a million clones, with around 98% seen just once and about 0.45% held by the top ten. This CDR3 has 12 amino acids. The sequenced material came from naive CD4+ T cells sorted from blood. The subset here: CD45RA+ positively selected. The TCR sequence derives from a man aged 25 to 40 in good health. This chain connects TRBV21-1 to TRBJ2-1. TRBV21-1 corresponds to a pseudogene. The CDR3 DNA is TGTGCCAGCAGCAAATTTTACAATGAGCAGTTCTTC. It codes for CASSKFYNEQFF.